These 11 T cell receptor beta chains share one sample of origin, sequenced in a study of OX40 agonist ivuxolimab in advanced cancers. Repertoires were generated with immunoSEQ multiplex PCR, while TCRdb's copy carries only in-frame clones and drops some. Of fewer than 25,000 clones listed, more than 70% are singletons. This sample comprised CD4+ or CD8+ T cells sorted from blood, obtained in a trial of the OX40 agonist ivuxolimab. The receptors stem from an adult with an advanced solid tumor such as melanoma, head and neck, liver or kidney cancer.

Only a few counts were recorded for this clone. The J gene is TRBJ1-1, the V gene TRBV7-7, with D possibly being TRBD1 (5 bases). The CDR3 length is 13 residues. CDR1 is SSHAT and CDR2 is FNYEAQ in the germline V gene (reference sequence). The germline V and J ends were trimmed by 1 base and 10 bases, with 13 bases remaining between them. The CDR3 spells CASSLVEGSGAFF. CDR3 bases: TGTGCCAGCAGCTTAGTGGAGGGGAGTGGAGCTTTCTTT. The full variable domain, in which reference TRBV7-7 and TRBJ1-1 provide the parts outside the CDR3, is GAGVSQSPRYKVTKRGQDVTLRCDPISSHATLYWYQQALGQGPEFLTYFNYEAQPDKSGLPSDRFSAERPEGSISTLTIQRTEQRDSAMYRCASSLVEGSGAFFGQGTRLTVV.

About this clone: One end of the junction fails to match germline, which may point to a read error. CDR3 sequence (DNA): TGTGCCAGCGGTGACTCTCCCAATGAGCAGTTCTTC. It translates to CASGDSPNEQFF. This chain links TRBV25-1 with TRBJ2-1, with no clear D. CDR3 length equals 12 residues. The germline V gene has CDR1 MGHDK and CDR2 SYGVNS.

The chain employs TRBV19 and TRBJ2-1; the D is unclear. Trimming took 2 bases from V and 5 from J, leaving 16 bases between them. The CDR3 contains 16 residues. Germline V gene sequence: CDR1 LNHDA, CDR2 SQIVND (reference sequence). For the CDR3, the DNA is TGTGCCAGTAGTATATCACCCCACCGACTTGACAATGAGCAGTTCTTC. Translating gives CASSISPHRLDNEQFF.

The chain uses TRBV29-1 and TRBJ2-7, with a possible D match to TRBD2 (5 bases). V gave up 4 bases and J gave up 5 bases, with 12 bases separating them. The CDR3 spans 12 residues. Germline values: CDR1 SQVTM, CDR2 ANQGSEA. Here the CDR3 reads CSVGAGGDEQYF. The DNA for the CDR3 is TGCAGCGTTGGGGCCGGAGGCGACGAGCAGTACTTC.

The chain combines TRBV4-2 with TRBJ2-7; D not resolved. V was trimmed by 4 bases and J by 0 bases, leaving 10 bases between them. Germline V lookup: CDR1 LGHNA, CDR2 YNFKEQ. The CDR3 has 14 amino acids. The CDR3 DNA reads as TGTGCCAGCAGCCCCCCGACGCACTCCTACGAGCAGTACTTC. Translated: CASSPPTHSYEQYF.

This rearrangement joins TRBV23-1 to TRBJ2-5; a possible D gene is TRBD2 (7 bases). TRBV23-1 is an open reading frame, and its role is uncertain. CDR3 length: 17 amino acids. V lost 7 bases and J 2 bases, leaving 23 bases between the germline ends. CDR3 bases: TGCGCCAGCATGGGGGGAGGGACACCGAGTATTCAAGAGACCCAGTACTTC. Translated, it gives CASMGGGTPSIQETQYF.

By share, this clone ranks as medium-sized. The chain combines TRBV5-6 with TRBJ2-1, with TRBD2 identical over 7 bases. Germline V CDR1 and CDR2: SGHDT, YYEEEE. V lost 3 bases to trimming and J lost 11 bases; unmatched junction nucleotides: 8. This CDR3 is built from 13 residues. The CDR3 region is CASSSGLDFQQFF. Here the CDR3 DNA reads TGTGCCAGCAGCTCCGGACTAGATTTCCAGCAGTTCTTC.

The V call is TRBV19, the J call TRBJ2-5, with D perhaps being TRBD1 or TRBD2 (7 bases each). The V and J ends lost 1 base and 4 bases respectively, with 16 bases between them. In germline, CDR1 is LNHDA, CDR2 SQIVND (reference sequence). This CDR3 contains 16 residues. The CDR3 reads CASSIGSSRGGETQYF. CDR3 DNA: TGTGCCAGTAGTATAGGTAGTAGCAGGGGGGGAGAGACCCAGTACTTC.

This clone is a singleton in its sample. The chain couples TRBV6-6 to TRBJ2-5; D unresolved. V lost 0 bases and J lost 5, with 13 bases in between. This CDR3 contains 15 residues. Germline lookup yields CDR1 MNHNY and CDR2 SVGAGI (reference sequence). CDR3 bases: TGTGCCAGCAGTTACTCGGCCGCGAGGCAGGAGACCCAGTACTTC. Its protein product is CASSYSAARQETQYF.

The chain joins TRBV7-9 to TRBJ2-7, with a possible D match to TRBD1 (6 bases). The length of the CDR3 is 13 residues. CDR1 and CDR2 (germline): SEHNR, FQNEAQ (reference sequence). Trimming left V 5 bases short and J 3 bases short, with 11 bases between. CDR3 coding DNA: TGTGCCAGCAGCCCAGGGACATTCTACGAGCAGTACTTC. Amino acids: CASSPGTFYEQYF.

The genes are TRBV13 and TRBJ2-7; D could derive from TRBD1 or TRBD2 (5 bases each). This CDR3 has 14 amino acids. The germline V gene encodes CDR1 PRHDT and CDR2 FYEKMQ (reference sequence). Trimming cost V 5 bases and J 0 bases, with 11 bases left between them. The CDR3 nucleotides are TGTGCCAGCAGCCCGGGACCCAGCTCCTACGAGCAGTACTTC. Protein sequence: CASSPGPSSYEQYF.